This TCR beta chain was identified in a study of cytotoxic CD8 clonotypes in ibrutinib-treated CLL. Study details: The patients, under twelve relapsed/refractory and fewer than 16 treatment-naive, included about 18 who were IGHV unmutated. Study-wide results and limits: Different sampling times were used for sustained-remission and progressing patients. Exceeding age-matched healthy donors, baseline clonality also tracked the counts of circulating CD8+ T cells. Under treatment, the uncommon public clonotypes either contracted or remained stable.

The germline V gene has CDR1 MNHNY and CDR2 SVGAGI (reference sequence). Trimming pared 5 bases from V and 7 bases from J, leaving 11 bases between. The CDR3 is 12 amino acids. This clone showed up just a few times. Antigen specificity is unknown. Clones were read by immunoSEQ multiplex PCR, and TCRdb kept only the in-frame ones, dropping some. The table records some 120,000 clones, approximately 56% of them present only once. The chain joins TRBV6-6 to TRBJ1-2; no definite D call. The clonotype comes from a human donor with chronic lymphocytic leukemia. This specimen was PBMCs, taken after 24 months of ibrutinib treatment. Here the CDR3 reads CASSVLGPGYTF. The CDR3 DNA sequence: TGTGCCAGCAGTGTCCTGGGCCCTGGCTACACCTTC.